This passage covers 14 T cell receptor beta chains from one sample sequenced in a study of vaccination and CD4 T cells after COVID-19. These receptors lack a known antigen. Noted treatment: roughly 11-day PBMC culture with coronavirus spike peptide pools or control peptides (ViraFEST assay). Prior to the COVID-19 pandemic (2011-2018), the unexposed donor's CD4+ T cells were collected. CD4+ T cells that had been cultured provided DNA sequenced with the Oncomine TCR Beta short-read assay. TCRdb re-derived calls from the PCR reads in MiXCR, one entry per CDR3 protein. Seen here are several thousand distinct CDR3 sequences, around 48% observed once, and the top ten hold approximately 32%. Material: CD4+ T cells from blood, cultured in vitro. The origin of the receptors is a human donor in good health.

The rearrangement joins TRBV6-5 to TRBJ1-2; no clear D gene. CDR3 length: 14 amino acids. Germline loops: CDR1 MNHEY, CDR2 SVGAGI. The V and J ends lost 4 bases and 0 bases respectively, with 9 bases between them. The CDR3 loop is CASSLVGPNYGYTF. CDR3 in DNA: TGTGCCAGCAGTTTAGTGGGCCCTAACTATGGCTACACCTTC.

The rearrangement links TRBV12-3 or TRBV12-4 to TRBJ1-5; TRBD1 might be the D (6 bases). V lost 8 bases to trimming and J lost 4 bases, with 24 bases between them. The CDR3 is made up of 17 amino acids. The DNA for the CDR3 is TGTGCCAGCTCGTTAAACCCGGGACAAGGTAGAAATCAGCCCCAGCATTTT. As protein: CASSLNPGQGRNQPQHF.

In its sample, this clonotype was seen a few times. The chain employs TRBV27 and TRBJ2-7, with a tentative D call TRBD1 (5 bases). The germline V gene encodes CDR1 MNHEY and CDR2 SMNVEV (reference sequence). Trimming removed 5 bases from V and 6 bases from J, with 17 bases in between. The CDR3 covers 14 residues. The CDR3 nucleotides read TGTGCCAGCAGTCCCCCAGGCAGGGTAGGCGAGCAGTACTTC. Protein: CASSPPGRVGEQYF.

In this sample, this clonotype turned up a few times. The chain employs TRBV6-5 and TRBJ1-1, with 7 bases lining up with TRBD1. The V gene's germline CDR1 is MNHEY and CDR2 SVGAGI. V was pared by 0 bases and J by 4 bases, with 5 bases of the junction left unmatched. This CDR3 has 15 amino acids. The CDR3 bases are TGTGCCAGCAGTTACTCAGCGACAGGGTCCACTGAAGCTTTCTTT. Translation gives CASSYSATGSTEAFF.

The sample holds a few counts of this clonotype. The chain combines TRBV6-1 with TRBJ1-2; 8 positions agree with TRBD1. V shed 6 bases, J shed 4 bases, and the junction held 10 bases outside the gene matches. The germline V gene encodes CDR1 MNHNS and CDR2 SASEGT. The CDR3 contains 15 residues. CDR3 sequence reads: CASSQPDRAGYGYTF. CDR3 sequence (DNA): TGTGCCAGCAGCCAACCGGACAGGGCTGGCTATGGCTACACCTTC.

The sample holds a few counts of this clonotype. The CDR3 DNA sequence: TGTGCCAGCAGCTCGACTCACAGGGGAAACATTCAGTACTTC. It encodes CASSSTHRGNIQYF. This chain connects TRBV7-2 to TRBJ2-4, with 7 bases matching TRBD1. Germline V CDR1 and CDR2: SGHTA, FQGNSA. The CDR3 runs to 14 residues. V lost 4 bases and J lost 6; bases outside the gene matches: 6.

The V and J genes are TRBV5-6 and TRBJ1-5; possibly TRBD1 for D (5 bases). Between the trimmed V and J ends, which lost 0 bases and 7 bases, there was a span of 11 bases. The germline V gene encodes CDR1 SGHDT and CDR2 YYEEEE. CDR3 length: 14 amino acids. In DNA, the CDR3 is TGTGCCAGCAGCTTGGAGGGGCTTGGACAGCCCCAGCATTTT. Amino acid sequence: CASSLEGLGQPQHF.

V and J are TRBV12-3 or TRBV12-4 and TRBJ1-6; TRBD1 might be the D (6 bases). The CDR3 is made up of 16 amino acids. V lost 7 bases to trimming and J lost 7 bases, with 20 bases between them. DNA of the CDR3: TGTGCCAGCACCAACCAAGGACAGTTTGGCAATTCACCCCTCCACTTT. It yields the protein CASTNQGQFGNSPLHF.

This clonotype was counted only a few times. V gene TRBV24-1 combines with J gene TRBJ1-5, with unresolved D. The CDR3 extends over 13 amino acids. Germline V lookup: CDR1 KGHDR, CDR2 SFDVKD. Trimming cost V 9 bases and J 2 bases, with 10 bases left between them. CDR3 sequence: CATSLWGNQPQHF. The DNA of the CDR3 is TGTGCCACCTCTTTGTGGGGCAATCAGCCCCAGCATTTT.

This clonotype was counted between two and nine times. This rearrangement joins TRBV6-1 to TRBJ1-5, with a tentative D call TRBD1 (6 bases). Germline assignment: CDR1 MNHNS and CDR2 SASEGT. V was pared by 6 bases and J by 3 bases, with 12 bases between. This CDR3 region has 14 residues. The CDR3 reads CASRGQSINQPQHF. The CDR3 nucleotides are TGTGCCAGCAGAGGACAGTCCATCAATCAGCCCCAGCATTTT.

The rearrangement links TRBV6-2 or TRBV6-3 to TRBJ2-3, with unresolved D. This CDR3 has 13 amino acids. Trimming removed 0 bases from V and 6 bases from J, with 7 bases in between. CDR1 is MNHEY, CDR2 SVGEGT, per germline. The CDR3 nucleotides are TGTGCCAGCAGTTACTCGATATCGGATACGCAGTATTTT. Protein: CASSYSISDTQYF.

The CDR3 protein is CASSLHPGQTAYEQYF. For the CDR3, the DNA is TGTGCCAGCAGCTTACATCCGGGTCAGACAGCCTACGAGCAGTACTTC. The genes are TRBV5-6 and TRBJ2-7; weak D call: TRBD1 (5 bases). The CDR3 totals 16 residues. CDR1 and CDR2 from the germline V gene are SGHDT and YYEEEE. V was trimmed by 2 bases and J by 2 bases, leaving 17 bases between them.

The J gene is TRBJ2-1, the V gene TRBV6-5; tentatively, D is TRBD1 (5 bases). CDR1 and CDR2 (germline): MNHEY, SVGAGI. Trimming took off 2 bases at V and 5 bases at J, with 7 bases between the two ends. The CDR3 sequence is 13 residues long. The chain's CDR3 is CASSYRTNNEQFF. In DNA form, the CDR3 reads TGTGCCAGCAGTTACAGGACAAACAATGAGCAGTTCTTC.

The genes are TRBV5-6 and TRBJ2-3, with D perhaps TRBD1 (5 bases). V gave up 0 bases and J gave up 2 bases, with 10 bases separating them. The CDR3 is 15 residues long. Germline lookup yields CDR1 SGHDT and CDR2 YYEEEE. The CDR3 bases are TGTGCCAGCAGCTTGGACCAGGGCTACACAGATACGCAGTATTTT. This encodes CASSLDQGYTDTQYF.